The clone carrying this T cell receptor (beta chain) was counted between two and nine times. The entry originates in a study of T-cell reconstitution after alpha-beta-depleted transplantation in children. V lost 0 bases to trimming and J lost 5 bases, with 11 bases between them. The CDR3 contains 15 residues. Per germline, CDR1 LGHNA and CDR2 YSLEER. Molecular barcoding with unique molecular identifiers was used for the TCRbeta library. Via MiXCR, TCRdb re-called the PCR reads, giving one row per CDR3 protein. The sample shows 500,000 or so distinct CDR3 sequences, about 33% of them seen only once. This chain joins TRBV4-3 and TRBJ2-1, with D hard to call. The TCR comes from a human donor who donated a stem cell graft to a child with aplastic anemia. This specimen was PBMCs from the stem cell graft donor, taken from the stem cell graft. In DNA form, the CDR3 reads TGCGCCAGCAGCCAAGATCGGTGGAGTGACAATGAGCAGTTCTTC. Translated, it gives CASSQDRWSDNEQFF.